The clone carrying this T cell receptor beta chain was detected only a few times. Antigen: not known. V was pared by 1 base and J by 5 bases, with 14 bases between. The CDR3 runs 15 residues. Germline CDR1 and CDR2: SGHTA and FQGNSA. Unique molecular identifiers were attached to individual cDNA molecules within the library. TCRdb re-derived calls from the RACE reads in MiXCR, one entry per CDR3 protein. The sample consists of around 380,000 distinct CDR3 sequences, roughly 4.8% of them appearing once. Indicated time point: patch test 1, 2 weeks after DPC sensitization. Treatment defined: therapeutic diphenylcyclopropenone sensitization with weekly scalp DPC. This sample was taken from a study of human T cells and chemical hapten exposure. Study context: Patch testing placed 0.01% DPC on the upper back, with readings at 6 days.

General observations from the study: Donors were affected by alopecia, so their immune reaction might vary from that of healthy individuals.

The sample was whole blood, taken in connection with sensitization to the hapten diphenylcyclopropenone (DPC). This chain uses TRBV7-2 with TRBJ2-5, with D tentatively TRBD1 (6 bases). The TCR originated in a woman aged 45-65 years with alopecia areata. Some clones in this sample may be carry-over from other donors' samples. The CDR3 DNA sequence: TGTGCCAGCAGCTTAGTGCCAGGGGCACGGGAGACCCAGTACTTC. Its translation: CASSLVPGARETQYF.